The 8 T cell receptor beta chains in this list originate from one sample, sequenced in a study of cytomegalovirus exposure and HLA in healthy donors. In the PCR, 60 Vbeta and 13 Jbeta primers were used. This table comes from immunoSEQ multiplex PCR, and its TCRdb copy is limited to in-frame clones, with some not included. The table includes around 230,000 clones, more than 75% detected once. Source material: PBMCs. The receptors derive from a man aged 40-49 years in good health and CMV-seropositive.

V is TRBV11-3 and J is TRBJ2-1; D is unresolved. Trimming took off 4 bases at V and 10 bases at J, with 11 bases between the two ends. From germline, CDR1 is SGHNT and CDR2 YENEEA. The CDR3 spans 12 residues. CDR3 in DNA: TGTGCCAGCAGCTCCTCTTTCCGGGAGCAGTTCTTC. Residues: CASSSSFREQFF. Looking up the rest from reference TRBV11-3 and TRBJ2-1 gives the full variable domain: EAGVVQSPRYKIIEKKQPVAFWCNPISGHNTLYWYLQNLGQGPELLIRYENEEAVDDSQLPKDRFSAERLKGVDSTLKIQPAELGDSAVYLCASSSSFREQFFGPGTRLTVL.

The J gene is TRBJ1-1, the V gene TRBV19; D not certain. This CDR3 is built from 12 residues. V was cut by 11 bases and J by 5 bases, with 15 bases left in between. Germline V gene data show CDR1 as LNHDA and CDR2 as SQIVND (reference sequence). The chain's CDR3 is CASPSHRTEAFF. The CDR3 DNA follows: TGTGCCTCGCCATCCCATCGGACTGAAGCTTTCTTT. The complete variable domain, with remaining parts taken from reference TRBV19 and TRBJ1-1, reads DGGITQSPKYLFRKEGQNVTLSCEQNLNHDAMYWYRQDPGQGLRLIYYSQIVNDFQKGDIAEGYSVSREKKESFPLTVTSAQKNPTAFYLCASPSHRTEAFFGQGTRLTVV.

The V call is TRBV10-3, the J call TRBJ2-1; TRBD2 matches at 7 bases. The germline V gene encodes CDR1 ENHRY and CDR2 SYGVKD. The J segment lost 10 bases and the V segment lost 6 bases, leaving 12 bases of the junction unmatched. The CDR3 consists of 14 residues. The CDR3 nucleotides read TGTGCCATCAGCTTTGGACTAGATAGTGACGAGCAGTTCTTC. This sequence encodes CAISFGLDSDEQFF.

This chain links TRBV11-2 with TRBJ2-1, with 15 bases lining up with TRBD2. There are 15 residues in the CDR3. Germline assignment: CDR1 SGHAT and CDR2 FQNNGV. Unmatched junction bases numbered 5, after V lost 4 bases and J lost 10 bases. In DNA form, the CDR3 reads TGTGCCAGCAGCTCAGGACTAGCGGGAGGGAGAGAGCAGTTCTTC. Residues: CASSSGLAGGREQFF. Drawing the rest from reference TRBV11-2 and TRBJ2-1, the complete variable domain is EAGVAQSPRYKIIEKRQSVAFWCNPISGHATLYWYQQILGQGPKLLIQFQNNGVVDDSQLPKDRFSAERLKGVDSTLKIQPAKLEDSAVYLCASSSGLAGGREQFFGPGTRLTVL.

V is TRBV7-9 and J is TRBJ2-7; 11 bases match TRBD1. J lost 0 bases, V lost 0 bases, and 1 base had no gene match. In germline, CDR1 is SEHNR, CDR2 FQNEAQ (reference sequence). CDR3 length: 16 residues. CDR3 residues: CASSLAGQGASYEQYF. CDR3 DNA sequence: TGTGCCAGCAGCTTAGCTGGACAGGGGGCCTCCTACGAGCAGTACTTC.

The J gene is TRBJ2-1, the V gene TRBV19; 7 bases fit TRBD2. J was trimmed by 9 bases and V by 3 bases; bases with no gene match: 5. The CDR3 runs 13 residues. In germline, CDR1 is LNHDA, CDR2 SQIVND (reference sequence). The CDR3 DNA reads as TGTGCCAGTAGTATTACGGGGGAGGGTGAGCAGTTCTTC. Amino acids: CASSITGEGEQFF.

The chain has TRBV5-6 and TRBJ2-1; TRBD2 matches at 10 bases. The CDR3 covers 16 residues. Per germline, CDR1 SGHDT and CDR2 YYEEEE. V gave up 0 bases and J gave up 6 bases; unmatched junction bases: 6. Here the CDR3 DNA reads TGTGCCAGCAGCTTGGGTCTAGCGGGAGCATCCAATGAGCAGTTCTTC. Translation gives CASSLGLAGASNEQFF.

The chain is built from TRBV19 and TRBJ1-3, with 7 bases aligning to TRBD1. Germline trimming cut 11 bases from V and 2 bases from J; bases unmatched to any gene: 15. This CDR3 is 16 amino acids long. CDR1 is LNHDA and CDR2 is SQIVND in the germline V gene (reference sequence). CDR3 in amino acids: CASASGTEPPGNTIYF. The CDR3 bases are TGTGCCTCCGCCTCCGGGACAGAGCCACCTGGAAACACCATATATTTT.